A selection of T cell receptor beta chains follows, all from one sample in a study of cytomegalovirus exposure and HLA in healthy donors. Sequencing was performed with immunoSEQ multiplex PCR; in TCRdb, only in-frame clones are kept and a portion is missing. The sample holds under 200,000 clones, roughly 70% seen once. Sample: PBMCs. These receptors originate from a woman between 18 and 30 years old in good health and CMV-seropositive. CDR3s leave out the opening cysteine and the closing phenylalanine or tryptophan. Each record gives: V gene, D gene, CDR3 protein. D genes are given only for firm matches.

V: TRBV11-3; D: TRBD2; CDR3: ASSMRSGGVTGELF
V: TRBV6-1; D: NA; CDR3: ASSQRGVSNQPQH
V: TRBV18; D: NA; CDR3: ASSFEGVILTGELF
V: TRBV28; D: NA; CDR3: ATTANYGYT
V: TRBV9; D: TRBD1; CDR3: ASSEQGVKDTQY
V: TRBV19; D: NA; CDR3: ASSIGQESTDTQY
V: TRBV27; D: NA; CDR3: ASSPPRAGRIRTDTQY
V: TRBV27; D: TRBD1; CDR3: ASSPGQGAYNEQF
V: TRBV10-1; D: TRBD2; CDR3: ASTGSSGGGYEQY
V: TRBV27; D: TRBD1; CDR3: ASSPQGDYGYT
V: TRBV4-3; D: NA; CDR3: ASSQDPTVAYEQY
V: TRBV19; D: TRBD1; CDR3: ASSILTGGRRSNQPQH
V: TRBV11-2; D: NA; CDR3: ASSAVGTRDYNSPLH
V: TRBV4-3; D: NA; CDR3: ASSPSTGGYNSPLH
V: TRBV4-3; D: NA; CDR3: ASSQGVLGWEQF
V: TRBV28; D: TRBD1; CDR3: ASYGHTGALNEQF
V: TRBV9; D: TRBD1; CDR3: ASSVAGQGDYGYT
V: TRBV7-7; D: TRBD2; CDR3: AVTSGATDTQY
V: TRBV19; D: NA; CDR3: ASSHLGLSQEQY
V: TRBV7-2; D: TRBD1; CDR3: ASSLGTGRSGELF
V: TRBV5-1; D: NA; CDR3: ASSPNARGSSYNSPLH
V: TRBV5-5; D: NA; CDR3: ASSLGPTGDLLNTDTQY
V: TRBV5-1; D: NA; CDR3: ASSLIDSDYGYT
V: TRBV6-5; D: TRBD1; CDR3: ASSYKGGVYEQY
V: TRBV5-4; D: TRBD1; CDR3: ASSLVTGLNSPLH
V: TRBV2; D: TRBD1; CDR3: ASSADRVGNQPQH
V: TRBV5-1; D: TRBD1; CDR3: ASSFGTGGGSPLH
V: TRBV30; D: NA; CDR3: AWTPSRDYGYT
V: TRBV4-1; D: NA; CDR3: ASSQDPGRLYEQY
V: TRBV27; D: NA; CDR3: ASSFSSTDTQY
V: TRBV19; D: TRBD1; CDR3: ASRDREYEQY
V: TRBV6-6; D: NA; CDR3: ASSYGASGYTQY
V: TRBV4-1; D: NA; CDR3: ASSQPSTDTQY
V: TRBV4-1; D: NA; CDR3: ASSKEGISNYGYT
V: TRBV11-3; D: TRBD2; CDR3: ASSPGTSGAAHYNEQF
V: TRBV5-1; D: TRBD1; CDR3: ASSLSGQRNTEAF
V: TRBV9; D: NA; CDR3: ASSVDGVAATNEKLF
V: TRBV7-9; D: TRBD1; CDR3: SSSLQGGNEKLF
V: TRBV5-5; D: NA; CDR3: ASSPDTTDTQY